Below are 6 T cell receptor beta chains sequenced from a single sample in a study of T-cell reconstitution after alpha-beta-depleted transplantation in children. The library targeted TCRbeta and was prepared with unique molecular identifiers. One entry per CDR3 protein, called by TCRdb with MiXCR from the PCR reads. The data hold around 700,000 distinct CDR3 sequences, with over 10% observed a single time. The source was PBMCs, collected before TCRalphabeta/CD19-depleted stem cell transplant. The receptors derive from a girl aged 2 to 10 with congenital amegakaryocytic thrombocytopenia, due to receive a stem cell transplant.

This clonotype was found many times. V and J are TRBV5-1 and TRBJ2-1, with 8 bases matching TRBD1. J gave up 6 bases and V 2 bases, and 10 bases lay outside the gene matches. Germline CDR1 SGHRS, CDR2 YFSETQ. CDR3 length: 16 residues. The CDR3 DNA is TGCGCCAGCAGCTTTGGCTACGAAACAGGGGGCAATGAGCAGTTCTTC. Amino acid sequence: CASSFGYETGGNEQFF.

The chain is built from TRBV20-1 and TRBJ2-7, with D possibly being TRBD1 or TRBD2 (5 bases each). Trimming removed 5 bases at V and 3 bases at J, with 17 bases between. The length of the CDR3 is 14 residues. The V gene's germline CDR1 is DFQATT and CDR2 SNEGSKA (reference sequence). CDR3 in DNA: TGCAGTGCTGCGACGCCGGGACCACTCTACGAGCAGTACTTC. This encodes CSAATPGPLYEQYF.

This clonotype has a count of ten or more. The rearrangement uses TRBV20-1 and TRBJ2-1; D gene ambiguous. The CDR3 spans 12 residues. V was cut by 1 base and J by 5 bases, with 6 bases left in between. Germline CDR1 reads DFQATT; CDR2 reads SNEGSKA (reference sequence). DNA for the CDR3: TGCAGTGCTAGAGCACCCCACAATGAGCAGTTCTTC. Its translation is CSARAPHNEQFF.

This clonotype was observed at least ten times. V and J are TRBV7-9 and TRBJ2-3; weak D call: TRBD2 (5 bases). The CDR3 contains 13 residues. Germline-derived CDR1 and CDR2 are SEHNR and FQNEAQ (reference sequence). Deletions cut 1 base from V and 10 bases from J, with 12 bases between. The CDR3 DNA is TGTGCCAGCAGCTTAGTCCCAGATAGCGCGCAGTATTTT. As protein: CASSLVPDSAQYF.

The J gene is TRBJ1-5, the V gene TRBV12-5; 7 positions match TRBD1. The V gene end was trimmed by 0 bases and the J gene end by 5 bases; junction bases not matched to a gene: 7. CDR3 length: 16 residues. Germline CDR1 is LGHNT and CDR2 is FRNRAP. This CDR3 reads CASGLVTGRGHQPQHF. In DNA, the CDR3 is TGTGCTAGTGGTTTGGTTACGGGAAGGGGGCATCAGCCCCAGCATTTT.

As regards this clonotype: A much larger clone differs from this one at a single base, so this may be a read error. The V and J genes are TRBV20-1 and TRBJ1-1; tentatively, D is TRBD1 (5 bases). Germline-derived CDR1 and CDR2 are DFQATT and SNEGSKA (reference sequence). CDR3 length equals 17 residues. CDR3 loop: CCAVGRGDPLWNTEAFF. In nucleotides, the CDR3 is TGCTGTGCAGTGGGACGGGGGGACCCACTGTGGAACACTGAAGCTTTCTTT.